This T cell receptor beta chain was captured in a study of blood T cell repertoires in COVID-19. The wider study: Whether acute or convalescent, the COVID-19 samples came from the United States, Italy and Spain.

Losses at the gene ends were 7 bases for V and 7 bases for J; bases not matched to a gene: 1. CDR3 length equals 13 residues. Per the germline V gene, CDR1 is MDHEN and CDR2 is SYDVKM. Measured with immunoSEQ multiplex PCR; TCRdb has only the in-frame clones, and not every one. The table records around 260,000 clones, approximately 88% of them present only once. The sequenced sample was peripheral blood. The receptor was isolated from an older woman with COVID-19, enrolled during active disease. The gene calls are TRBV28 and TRBJ1-6; 10 positions match TRBD1. The CDR3, as DNA: TGTGCCAGCACGGACAGGGGGAATTCACCCCTCCACTTT. Protein: CASTDRGNSPLHF.